The 2 T cell receptor beta chains below all came from one sample that was sequenced in a study of blood T cell repertoires in COVID-19. Here immunoSEQ multiplex PCR was the method, and the copy in TCRdb shows in-frame clones only, minus some. Among around 200,000 clones listed, roughly 84% were seen once. Sequencing was done on a sample of peripheral blood. These receptors all stem from a woman older than 75 with active or convalescent COVID-19.

This sequence joins TRBV6-6 and TRBJ1-5; D unclear. This CDR3 is built from 14 residues. Germline V gene sequence: CDR1 MNHNY, CDR2 SVGAGI (reference sequence). V was pared by 6 bases and J by 0 bases, with 9 bases between. The CDR3 bases are TGTGCCAGCAGCCTCAGTGGTAGCAATCAGCCCCAGCATTTT. It yields the protein CASSLSGSNQPQHF.

The gene calls are TRBV4-3 and TRBJ1-2; TRBD1 aligns across 7 bases. Germline V gene lookup returns CDR1 LGHNA and CDR2 YSLEER. Unmatched junction bases numbered 10, after V lost 1 base and J lost 8 bases. This CDR3 spans 15 amino acids. The CDR3 sequence: CASSQGDSPRGGYTF. CDR3 in DNA: TGCGCCAGCAGCCAAGGGGACAGCCCCAGAGGGGGCTACACCTTC.